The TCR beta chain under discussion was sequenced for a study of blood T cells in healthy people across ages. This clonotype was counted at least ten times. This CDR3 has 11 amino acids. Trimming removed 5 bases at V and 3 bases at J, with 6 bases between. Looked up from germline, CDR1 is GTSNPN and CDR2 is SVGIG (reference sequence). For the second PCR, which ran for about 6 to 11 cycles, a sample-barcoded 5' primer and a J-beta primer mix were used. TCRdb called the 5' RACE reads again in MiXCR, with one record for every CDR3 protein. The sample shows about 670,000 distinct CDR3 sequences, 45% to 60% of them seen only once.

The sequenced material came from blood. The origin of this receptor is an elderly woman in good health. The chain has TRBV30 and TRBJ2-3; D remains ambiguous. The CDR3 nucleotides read TGTGCCTGGGCACTTACAGATACGCAGTATTTT. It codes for CAWALTDTQYF.